This T cell receptor beta chain was recovered during a study of blood T cell repertoires in COVID-19. Study overall: Some COVID-19 samples were acute and others convalescent; all came from the United States, Italy and Spain. T cells, B-cell-depleted T cells, or PBMCs provided the cDNA or gDNA that served as material.

CDR3 length: 15 residues. V trimming: 5 bases; J trimming: 1 base; junction bases outside the gene matches: 8. CDR1 SGHVS and CDR2 FNYEAQ come from the germline V gene. Authors' analysis steps: Estimated nucleated cell counts came from reference gene primer amplification. Produced via immunoSEQ multiplex PCR; TCRdb's table is partial and in-frame only. That table gives V, J and clone size, and the DNA gave D and trimming. This sample has around 130,000 clones, with around 77% found just once. V and J are TRBV7-6 and TRBJ2-7, with 7 bases aligning to TRBD2. The clonotype was recovered from a human donor in a cohort sampled during active COVID-19. The specimen was peripheral blood. The CDR3 reads CASSPSGGLSYEQYF. Written as DNA, the CDR3 is TGTGCCAGCAGCCCCTCGGGAGGCCTTTCCTACGAGCAGTACTTC.